This TCR beta chain stems from a study of control samples from healthy donors and cancer patients. V lost 0 bases and J 5 bases, leaving 8 bases between the germline ends. CDR1 MGHRA and CDR2 YSYEKL come from the germline V gene. This CDR3 spans 14 amino acids. Some clones are missing from TCRdb's copy, which holds only in-frame ones; the method was immunoSEQ multiplex PCR. The table records roughly 38,000 clones, roughly 90% of them present only once. This receptor was taken from a woman aged 50 to 60 in good health. The sample consisted of blood. The chain uses TRBV4-1 and TRBJ1-5; D is undetermined. Here the CDR3 reads CASSQEGVYQPQHF. Written as DNA, the CDR3 is TGCGCCAGCAGCCAAGAGGGTGTCTATCAGCCCCAGCATTTT.